This entry lists 23 T cell receptor beta chains sequenced from one sample in a study of beta chain features in type 1 diabetes. The study reverse transcribed the entire isolated RNA, so it sequenced expressed TCRB transcripts. Sequencing was performed with immunoSEQ multiplex PCR; in TCRdb, only in-frame clones are kept and a portion is missing. The data contain roughly 500,000 clones, roughly 11% of them singletons. Material for sequencing was naive CD4+ T cells from blood. These receptors all come from a woman between 18 and 30 years old in good health.

The CDR3 nucleotides read TGCAGCGTTGGGGACAGAGTCTTCAATGAGCAGTTCTTC. Encoded protein: CSVGDRVFNEQFF. The chain recombines TRBV29-1 with TRBJ2-1; TRBD1 matches at 7 bases. V dropped 4 bases and J dropped 6; count of bases not matched to a gene: 6. The germline CDR1 and CDR2 sequences are SQVTM and ANQGSEA. CDR3 length: 13 amino acids.

The rearrangement joins TRBV6-5 to TRBJ2-5; D may be TRBD1 (7 bases). The CDR3 sequence is 13 residues long. Germline CDR1 is MNHEY and CDR2 is SVGAGI. V lost 6 bases, J lost 2 bases, and 10 bases lay in between. The CDR3 spells CASRSGGQETQYF. Here the CDR3 DNA reads TGTGCCAGCAGGTCAGGGGGGCAAGAGACCCAGTACTTC.

This clone was picked up a small number of times. The chain combines TRBV7-2 with TRBJ2-3; 12 bases line up with TRBD2. This CDR3 is 16 amino acids long. Germline V gene data show CDR1 as SGHTA and CDR2 as FQGNSA. With V trimmed by 6 bases and J by 6 bases, 10 bases remained unmatched. The CDR3 reads CASSPTGLAGPDTQYF. In DNA form, the CDR3 reads TGTGCCAGCAGTCCCACTGGACTAGCGGGACCGGATACGCAGTATTTT.

This clone was seen a handful of times. The chain is built from TRBV7-6 and TRBJ2-5; TRBD2 might be the D (6 bases). CDR3 size: 15 residues. CDR1 and CDR2 (germline): SGHVS, FNYEAQ. Trimming took 1 base from V and 1 from J, leaving 10 bases between them. As DNA, the CDR3 is TGTGCCAGCAGCTTAGGTGGACTAATCCAAGAGACCCAGTACTTC. This codes for CASSLGGLIQETQYF. Full variable domain (remainder filled in from reference TRBV7-6 and TRBJ2-5): GAGVSQSPRYKVTKRGQDVALRCDPISGHVSLYWYRQALGQGPEFLTYFNYEAQQDKSGLPNDRFSAERPEGSISTLTIQRTEQRDSAMYRCASSLGGLIQETQYFGPGTRLLVL.

The rearrangement uses TRBV2 and TRBJ1-2; D perhaps matches TRBD1 (6 bases). The germline gives CDR1 SNHLY, CDR2 FYNNEI. The V and J ends lost 3 bases and 5 bases respectively, with 19 bases between them. The CDR3 covers 16 residues. CDR3 protein: CASSDGMRTDNYGYTF. CDR3 nucleotide sequence: TGTGCCAGCAGTGACGGTATGCGGACAGATAATTATGGCTACACCTTC.

This clone was seen repeatedly, ten times or more. The same CDR3 also results from other DNA sequences found in this sample. The V and J genes are TRBV29-1 and TRBJ2-1; D unresolved. Germline lookup yields CDR1 SQVTM and CDR2 ANQGSEA. This CDR3 comprises 14 residues. Trimming pared 6 bases from V and 3 bases from J, leaving 15 bases between. The CDR3 region has the DNA TGCAGCGTGGAGAGTTCGGGTCTCTACAATGAGCAGTTCTTC. Encoded protein: CSVESSGLYNEQFF.

In its sample, this clone was seen a few times. The chain uses TRBV9 and TRBJ2-4, with a tentative D call TRBD1 (6 bases). The length of the CDR3 is 16 residues. CDR1 and CDR2 from the germline V gene are SGDLS and YYNGEE. The germline V and J ends were trimmed by 0 bases and 10 bases, with 20 bases remaining between them. CDR3 nucleotide sequence: TGTGCCAGCAGCGTAGGATCTCTCGCCGACAGGTCAATTCAGTACTTC. It specifies CASSVGSLADRSIQYF.

This clone occurred a few times. The chain uses TRBV5-1 and TRBJ2-1; perhaps TRBD1 as D (5 bases). The germline CDR1 and CDR2 sequences are SGHRS and YFSETQ. With 2 bases removed from V and 5 bases from J, the gap between germline ends came to 8 bases. The CDR3 has 13 amino acids. The CDR3 nucleotides read TGCGCCAGCAGCTTCAACAGGAACAATGAGCAGTTCTTC. It codes for CASSFNRNNEQFF. Full variable domain (outside the CDR3, taken from reference TRBV5-1 and TRBJ2-1): KAGVTQTPRYLIKTRGQQVTLSCSPISGHRSVSWYQQTPGQGLQFLFEYFSETQRNKGNFPGRFSGRQFSNSRSEMNVSTLELGDSALYLCASSFNRNNEQFFGPGTRLTVL.

The CDR3 loop is CASSILGTGNTEAFF. The CDR3 DNA reads as TGTGCCAGTAGTATCCTCGGGACGGGGAACACTGAAGCTTTCTTT. The chain employs TRBV19 and TRBJ1-1, with TRBD1 as a possible D gene (5 bases). The germline gives CDR1 LNHDA, CDR2 SQIVND (reference sequence). The V end was cut by 3 bases, the J end by 1 base, with 12 bases between. This CDR3 spans 15 amino acids.

The gene calls are TRBV4-1 and TRBJ2-5, with no clear D. The CDR3 loop spans 15 amino acids. V was clipped by 1 base and J by 0 bases, with 9 bases between them. Germline CDR1 reads MGHRA; CDR2 reads YSYEKL. CDR3 region: CASSQVSRNQETQYF. The CDR3 nucleotides read TGCGCCAGCAGCCAAGTGTCTAGAAACCAAGAGACCCAGTACTTC.

This clone was found a few times. The chain couples TRBV15 to TRBJ2-5; D is undetermined. Germline V lookup: CDR1 LNHNV, CDR2 YYDKDF (reference sequence). Trimming took off 1 base at V and 5 bases at J, with 5 bases between the two ends. The CDR3 loop spans 12 amino acids. The CDR3 loop is CATSRVWETQYF. The CDR3 DNA follows: TGTGCCACCAGCAGAGTATGGGAGACCCAGTACTTC. Combining the CDR3 with reference TRBV15 and TRBJ2-5 gives the whole variable domain DAMVIQNPRYQVTQFGKPVTLSCSQTLNHNVMYWYQQKSSQAPKLLFHYYDKDFNNEADTPDNFQSRRPNTSFCFLDIRSPGLGDTAMYLCATSRVWETQYFGPGTRLLVL.

This sequence joins TRBV27 and TRBJ2-3; unclear D gene. Germline V CDR1 and CDR2: MNHEY, SMNVEV (reference sequence). V was shortened by 2 bases and J by 4 bases, with 7 bases between the two germline ends. The CDR3 has 13 residues. The CDR3 bases are TGTGCCAGCAGTTTAATTGCGGCAGATACGCAGTATTTT. Translating gives CASSLIAADTQYF.

On this clone: The sample carries other DNA sequences with the same CDR3. The chain carries TRBV7-2 and TRBJ2-1, with D perhaps TRBD1 (6 bases). This CDR3 has 13 amino acids. V lost 3 bases, J lost 4 bases, and 7 bases lay in between. Germline V gene lookup returns CDR1 SGHTA and CDR2 FQGNSA. The CDR3 DNA sequence: TGTGCCAGCAGCTTGACAGGATACAATGAGCAGTTCTTC. This encodes CASSLTGYNEQFF.

The chain carries TRBV11-3 and TRBJ2-1; a weak D match, TRBD1 (6 bases). The CDR3 contains 13 residues. The V gene lost 6 bases and the J gene lost 7 bases, with 13 bases spanning the gap. Germline V lookup: CDR1 SGHNT, CDR2 YENEEA. The CDR3 protein is CASRGAGGNEQFF. CDR3 nucleotide sequence: TGTGCCAGCAGGGGGGCCGGAGGAAATGAGCAGTTCTTC.

Only a few counts were recorded for this clone. V is TRBV10-3 and J is TRBJ2-5; 11 bases fit TRBD1. There are 14 residues in the CDR3. V was pared by 11 bases and J by 2 bases, with 7 bases of the junction left unmatched. The V gene's germline CDR1 is ENHRY and CDR2 SYGVKD. In DNA, the CDR3 is TGTGCCTCAGGGGACAGGGGGGTACAAGAGACCCAGTACTTC. Its protein product is CASGDRGVQETQYF.

This clone was seen more than once but under ten times. This chain links TRBV5-6 with TRBJ2-1, with D possibly being TRBD1 or TRBD2 (5 bases each). Deletions cut 2 bases from V and 0 bases from J, with 15 bases between. Germline CDR1 and CDR2: SGHDT and YYEEEE. The length of the CDR3 is 17 residues. This CDR3 reads CASSFLGETSSYNEQFF. The CDR3 DNA sequence: TGTGCCAGCAGCTTCTTAGGGGAAACTAGCTCCTACAATGAGCAGTTCTTC.

This clone came up a few times. The rearrangement uses TRBV7-9 and TRBJ2-7, with 12 bases matching TRBD1. Trimming took 2 bases from V and 10 from J; bases not matched to a gene: 3. Germline V lookup: CDR1 SEHNR, CDR2 FQNEAQ (reference sequence). CDR3 length: 13 amino acids. The CDR3 DNA follows: TGTGCCAGCAGCTTACAGGGACAGGGGGCTCAGTACTTC. Translated, it gives CASSLQGQGAQYF.

The chain combines TRBV7-9 with TRBJ2-5; D is unresolved. V was trimmed by 3 bases and J by 5 bases, leaving 7 bases between them. Germline V gives CDR1 SEHNR, CDR2 FQNEAQ (reference sequence). The CDR3 totals 12 residues. This chain's CDR3 is CASSFNEETQYF. The CDR3 nucleotides are TGTGCCAGCAGCTTCAACGAGGAGACCCAGTACTTC.

V gene TRBV7-2 combines with J gene TRBJ2-7; TRBD1 matches at 8 bases. This CDR3 spans 14 amino acids. Germline V lookup: CDR1 SGHTA, CDR2 FQGNSA. V shed 4 bases, J shed 0 bases, and the junction held 2 bases outside the gene matches. CDR3 coding DNA: TGTGCCAGCAGCTGGACAGGGCCCTCCTACGAGCAGTACTTC. Translating it yields CASSWTGPSYEQYF. Full variable domain (rest looked up from reference TRBV7-2 and TRBJ2-7): GAGVSQSPSNKVTEKGKDVELRCDPISGHTALYWYRQSLGQGLEFLIYFQGNSAPDKSGLPSDRFSAERTGGSVSTLTIQRTQQEDSAVYLCASSWTGPSYEQYFGPGTRLTVT.

The J gene is TRBJ1-2, the V gene TRBV5-1; TRBD1 agrees at 8 bases. V lost 4 bases and J lost 7; bases outside the gene matches: 9. Per the germline V gene, CDR1 is SGHRS and CDR2 is YFSETQ. This CDR3 region has 14 residues. In DNA form, the CDR3 reads TGCGCCAGCAGCCCCACCGGACAGGGACGTGGCTACACCTTC. Translated: CASSPTGQGRGYTF.

This clone was observed a few times. J is TRBJ2-4 and V is TRBV4-2; TRBD1 aligns across 8 bases. Germline CDR1 and CDR2: LGHNA and YNFKEQ. V was clipped by 5 bases and J by 6 bases; unmatched bases: 12. CDR3 length equals 16 residues. This CDR3 reads CASSIRTGTYGNIQYF. The CDR3 region has the DNA TGTGCCAGCAGCATACGGACAGGGACTTACGGAAACATTCAGTACTTC.

This clone was detected only a few times. CDR3 nucleotides: TGTGCCAGCAGCTTATGGAATGAAAAACTGTTTTTT. It yields the protein CASSLWNEKLFF. The rearrangement uses TRBV7-2 and TRBJ1-4, with D unclear. V was cut by 2 bases and J by 5 bases, with 3 bases left in between. The CDR3 covers 12 residues. Germline values: CDR1 SGHTA, CDR2 FQGNSA.

This clone was seen more than once but under ten times. The chain employs TRBV6-1 and TRBJ1-6; possible D gene TRBD1, 5 bases. The CDR3 is 14 residues long. Germline V gene sequence: CDR1 MNHNS, CDR2 SASEGT. Trimming removed 8 bases from V and 10 bases from J, with 18 bases in between. The CDR3 spells CASGGTLPGSPLHF. The CDR3 nucleotides are TGTGCCAGCGGAGGGACGTTACCGGGATCACCCCTCCACTTT.